The 5 T cell receptor beta chains below were found in one sample sequenced in a study of monozygotic twins with inflammatory bowel disease. With the 5' RACE reads reprocessed, TCRdb shows one record per CDR3 protein and no DNA. The table for this sample gives 90,000 to 110,000 distinct CDR3 sequences. Sequencing was done on a sample of blood. The receptor source for this set is a human donor with ulcerative colitis or Crohn's disease, or a healthy co-twin of an affected twin (not recorded which).

V gene TRBV7-2 combines with J gene TRBJ2-7; the D call of TRBD2 rests on TCRdb alone, since no DNA is present to check it. Germline V gene lookup returns CDR1 SGHTA and CDR2 FQGNSA. The CDR3 sequence is 14 residues long. CDR3 in amino acids: CASSLASGAGEQYF. The variable domain in full, with the rest retrieved from reference TRBV7-2 and TRBJ2-7, is GAGVSQSPSNKVTEKGKDVELRCDPISGHTALYWYRQSLGQGLEFLIYFQGNSAPDKSGLPSDRFSAERTGGSVSTLTIQRTQQEDSAVYLCASSLASGAGEQYFGPGTRLTVT.

This sequence joins TRBV9 and TRBJ2-2; without DNA, the TCRdb call of TRBD1 cannot be checked. From germline, CDR1 is SGDLS and CDR2 YYNGEE. The CDR3 spans 14 residues. The chain's CDR3 is CASSQGGNTGELFF.

The chain is built from TRBV6-2 or TRBV6-3 and TRBJ2-7; TCRdb lists TRBD1, though no DNA is available to test this call. The CDR3 is 15 residues long. Germline-derived CDR1 and CDR2 are MNHEY and SVGEGT. The CDR3 sequence is CASSYHWTGSYEQYF.

The J gene is TRBJ1-1, the V gene TRBV28; TCRdb returns TRBD1, unconfirmable since there is no DNA. Germline CDR1 MDHEN, CDR2 SYDVKM. This CDR3 region has 15 residues. The CDR3 reads CAGQGGLGWNTEAFF.

The chain employs TRBV6-2 or TRBV6-3 and TRBJ2-3; TCRdb outputs TRBD2, but without DNA this stays unchecked. The CDR3 is 17 residues long. CDR1 and CDR2 from the germline V gene are MNHEY and SVGEGT. CDR3 sequence reads: CASSYSVAEADADTQYF.